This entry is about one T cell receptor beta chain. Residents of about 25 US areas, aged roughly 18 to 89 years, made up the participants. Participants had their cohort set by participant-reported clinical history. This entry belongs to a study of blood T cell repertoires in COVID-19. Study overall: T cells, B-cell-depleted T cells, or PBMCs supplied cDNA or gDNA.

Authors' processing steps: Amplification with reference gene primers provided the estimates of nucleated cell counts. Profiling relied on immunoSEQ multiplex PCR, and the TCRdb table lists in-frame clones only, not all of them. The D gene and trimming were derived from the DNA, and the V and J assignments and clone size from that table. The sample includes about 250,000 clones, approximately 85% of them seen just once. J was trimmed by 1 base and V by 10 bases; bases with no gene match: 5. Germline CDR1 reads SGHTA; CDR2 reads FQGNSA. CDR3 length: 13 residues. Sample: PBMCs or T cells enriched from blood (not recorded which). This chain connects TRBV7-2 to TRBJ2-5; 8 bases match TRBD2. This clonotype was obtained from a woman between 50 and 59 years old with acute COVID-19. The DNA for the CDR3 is TGTGCCACCCGGGGGGGGAGCCAAGAGACCCAGTACTTC. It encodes CATRGGSQETQYF.